The TCR beta chain under discussion was sequenced for a study of cytomegalovirus exposure and HLA in healthy donors. Primers: 60 Vbeta forward and 13 Jbeta reverse. TCRdb's copy holds only in-frame clones and misses some; the assay was immunoSEQ multiplex PCR. The table shows under 150,000 clones, with around 78% occurring only once. J was trimmed by 8 bases and V by 2 bases; bases with no gene match: 6. The CDR3 sequence is 14 residues long. The germline V gene has CDR1 SGHRS and CDR2 YFSETQ. This clonotype originated in a woman aged 40 to 55 in good health and CMV-seropositive. V is TRBV5-1 and J is TRBJ2-1; 8 bases are a match to TRBD2. Sequencing was performed on PBMCs. CDR3 sequence (DNA): TGCGCCAGCAGCTTAGCGGGAGCTGTAGATGAGCAGTTCTTC. Translated: CASSLAGAVDEQFF.